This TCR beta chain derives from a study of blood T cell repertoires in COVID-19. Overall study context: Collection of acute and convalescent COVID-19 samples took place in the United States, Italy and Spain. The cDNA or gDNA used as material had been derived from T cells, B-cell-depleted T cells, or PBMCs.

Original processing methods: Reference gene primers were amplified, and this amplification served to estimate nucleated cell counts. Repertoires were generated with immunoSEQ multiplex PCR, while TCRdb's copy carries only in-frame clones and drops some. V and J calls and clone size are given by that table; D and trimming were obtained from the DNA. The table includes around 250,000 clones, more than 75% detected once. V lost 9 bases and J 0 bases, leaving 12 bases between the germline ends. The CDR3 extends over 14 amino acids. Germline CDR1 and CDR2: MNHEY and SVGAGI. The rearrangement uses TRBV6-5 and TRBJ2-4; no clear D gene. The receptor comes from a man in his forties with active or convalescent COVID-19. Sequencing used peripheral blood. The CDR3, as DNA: TGTGCCAGTTCGCCTCGACTAGCCAAAAACATTCAGTACTTC. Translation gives CASSPRLAKNIQYF.